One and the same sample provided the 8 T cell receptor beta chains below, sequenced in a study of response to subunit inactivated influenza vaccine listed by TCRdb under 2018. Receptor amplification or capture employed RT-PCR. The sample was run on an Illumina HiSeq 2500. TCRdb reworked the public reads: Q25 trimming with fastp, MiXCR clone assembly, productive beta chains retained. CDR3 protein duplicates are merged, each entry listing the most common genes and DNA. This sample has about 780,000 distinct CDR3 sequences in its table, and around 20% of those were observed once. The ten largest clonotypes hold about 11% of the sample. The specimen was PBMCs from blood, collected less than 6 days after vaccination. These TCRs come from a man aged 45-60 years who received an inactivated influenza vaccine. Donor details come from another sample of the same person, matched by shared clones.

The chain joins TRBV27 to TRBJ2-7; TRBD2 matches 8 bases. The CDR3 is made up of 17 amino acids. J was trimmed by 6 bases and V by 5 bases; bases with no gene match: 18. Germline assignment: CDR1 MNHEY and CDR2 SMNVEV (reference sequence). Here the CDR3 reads CASSRGVAGPLSTEQYF. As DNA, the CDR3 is TGTGCCAGCAGTCGGGGGGTAGCGGGGCCCCTCTCGACCGAGCAGTACTTC.

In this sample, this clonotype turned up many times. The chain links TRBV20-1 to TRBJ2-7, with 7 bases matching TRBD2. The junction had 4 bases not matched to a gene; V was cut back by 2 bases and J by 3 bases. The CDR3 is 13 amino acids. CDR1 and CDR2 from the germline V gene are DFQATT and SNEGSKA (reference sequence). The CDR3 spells CSARPSGLYEQYF. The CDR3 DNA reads TGCAGTGCTAGACCTAGCGGCCTCTACGAGCAGTACTTC.

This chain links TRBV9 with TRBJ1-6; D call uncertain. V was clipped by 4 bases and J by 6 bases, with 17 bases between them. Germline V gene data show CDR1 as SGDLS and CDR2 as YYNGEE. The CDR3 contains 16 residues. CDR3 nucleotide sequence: TGTGCCAGCAGCCGGGGAGGGTCTTTAAGTAATTCACCCCTCCACTTT. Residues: CASSRGGSLSNSPLHF.

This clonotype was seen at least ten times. In nucleotides, the CDR3 is TGTGCCAGCAGCCGTCCGGACGGGAACTATGGCTACACCTTC. The encoded protein is CASSRPDGNYGYTF. The V and J genes are TRBV7-2 and TRBJ1-2; D gene uncertain. V was clipped by 5 bases and J by 2 bases, with 12 bases between them. The CDR3 loop spans 14 amino acids. Germline loops: CDR1 SGHTA, CDR2 FQGNSA.

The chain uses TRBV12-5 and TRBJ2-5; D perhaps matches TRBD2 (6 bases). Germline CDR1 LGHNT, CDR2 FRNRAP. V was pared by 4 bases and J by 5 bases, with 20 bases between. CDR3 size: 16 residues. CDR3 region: CASGSRRAAGWETQYF. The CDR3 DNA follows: TGTGCTAGTGGTTCCCGAAGAGCCGCGGGATGGGAGACCCAGTACTTC.

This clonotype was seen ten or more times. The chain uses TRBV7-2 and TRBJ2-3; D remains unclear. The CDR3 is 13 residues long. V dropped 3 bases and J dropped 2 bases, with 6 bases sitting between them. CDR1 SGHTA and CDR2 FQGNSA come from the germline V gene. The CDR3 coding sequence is TGTGCCAGCAGCTTCTTATCCACAGATACGCAGTATTTT. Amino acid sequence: CASSFLSTDTQYF.

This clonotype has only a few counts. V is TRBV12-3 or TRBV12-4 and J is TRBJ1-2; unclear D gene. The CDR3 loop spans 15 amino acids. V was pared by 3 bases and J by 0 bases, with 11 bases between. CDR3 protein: CASSFGPGTNYGYTF. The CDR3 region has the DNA TGTGCCAGCAGTTTTGGTCCGGGTACTAACTATGGCTACACCTTC.

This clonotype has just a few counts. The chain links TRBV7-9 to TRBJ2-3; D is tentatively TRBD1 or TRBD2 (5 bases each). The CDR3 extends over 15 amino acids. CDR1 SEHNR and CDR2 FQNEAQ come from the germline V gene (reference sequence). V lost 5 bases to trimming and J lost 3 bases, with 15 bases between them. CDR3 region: CASSGVGDFTDTQYF. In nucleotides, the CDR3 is TGTGCCAGCAGCGGGGTGGGGGATTTTACAGATACGCAGTATTTT. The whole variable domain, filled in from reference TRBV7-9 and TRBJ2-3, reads DTGVSQNPRHKITKRGQNVTFRCDPISEHNRLYWYRQTLGQGPEFLTYFQNEAQLEKSRLLSDRFSAERPKGSFSTLEIQRTEQGDSAMYLCASSGVGDFTDTQYFGPGTRLTVL.